A selection of T cell receptor beta chains follows, all from one sample in a study of blood T cell repertoires in COVID-19. Libraries were prepared by immunoSEQ multiplex PCR; TCRdb keeps only in-frame clonotypes and omits some of them. The sample carries some 110,000 clones, around 80% recorded once. Material for sequencing was peripheral blood. These receptors originate from a man aged 55 to 70 with active or convalescent COVID-19. Each CDR3 is given without its conserved first and last residue.

j_call v_call cdr3_aa
TRBJ2-7 TRBV6-5 ASSYLLAGSYEQY
TRBJ2-7 TRBV20-1 SASLNAGSTSIDEQY
TRBJ2-7 TRBV10-3 AISEHVAGGVYEQY
TRBJ1-6 TRBV27 ASSSYRANSPLH
TRBJ2-3 TRBV14 ASSPPGVSLTQY
TRBJ1-5 TRBV27 ASSSGGGGNQPQH
TRBJ2-2 TRBV24-1 ATSAAGVGELF
TRBJ2-1 TRBV5-1 ASSPGLSDNEQF
TRBJ2-1 TRBV24-1 ATSDRTGGVDNEQF
TRBJ2-3 TRBV20-1 SARTAVTQY
TRBJ1-5 TRBV3-1/TRBV3-2 ASSQGKRAQH
TRBJ1-1 TRBV5-1 ASSLRGENTEAF
TRBJ2-3 TRBV5-8 ASSLGQYTDTQY
TRBJ2-3 TRBV28 ASTSASTSTDTQY
TRBJ2-3 TRBV6-2/TRBV6-3 ASSFTSGVTDPQY
TRBJ2-1 TRBV5-4 ASSLILAGASNEQF
TRBJ2-5 TRBV2 ASSESPGMTTQY
TRBJ2-7 TRBV7-2 ASSFGGSAEQY
TRBJ2-5 TRBV7-3 ASSLDSSGETQY
TRBJ1-3 TRBV5-1 ASSSTGPAGNTIY
TRBJ2-7 TRBV5-1 ASSSENRGPSEQY
TRBJ2-1 TRBV21-1 ASSNPAVGGPSSYNEQF
TRBJ2-7 TRBV28 ASMVQATYEQY
TRBJ2-5 TRBV7-2 ASILAGALGTQY
TRBJ2-7 TRBV6-5 ASGIAGGDEQY
TRBJ2-2 TRBV7-6 ASSVRTRTGELF
TRBJ1-4 TRBV5-1 ASSSQGQGATNEKLF
TRBJ2-5 TRBV5-4 ASSLGPSGSGLETQY